This T cell receptor (beta chain) was identified in a study of T-cell reconstitution after alpha-beta-depleted transplantation in children. As it was prepared, the TCRbeta library received unique molecular identifiers. TCRdb reprocessed the PCR reads with MiXCR, giving one entry per CDR3 protein. In the table there are 500,000 or so distinct CDR3 sequences, roughly 33% of which are singletons. Germline V gene data show CDR1 as SGHTA and CDR2 as FQGTGA. J gave up 2 bases and V 5 bases, and 8 bases lay outside the gene matches. The CDR3 runs to 15 residues. The V call is TRBV7-3, the J call TRBJ1-1; TRBD1 matches 7 bases. Sequencing was performed on PBMCs from the stem cell graft donor, taken from the stem cell graft. This TCR came from a human donor who donated a stem cell graft to a child with aplastic anemia. The CDR3 region has the DNA TGTGCCAGCAGCCCCTCGGGACAGCAAAACACTGAAGCTTTCTTT. As protein: CASSPSGQQNTEAFF.